What follows are 28 T cell receptor beta chains derived from one specimen sequenced in a study of shared clonotypes between healthy human individuals. The protocol was immunoSEQ multiplex PCR, while the TCRdb copy is restricted to in-frame clones and leaves out a portion. The table lists about 580,000 clones, roughly 98% of them singletons, with 0.25% to 0.35% in the top ten. CD45RO-negative, CCR7-selected cells formed the naive CD8 fraction, which excluded terminally differentiated effector memory CD45RA+ cells. The sample taken for sequencing was naive CD8+ T cells sorted from blood. The source is a man aged 30 to 45 in good health.

The chain is built from TRBV7-9 and TRBJ1-1; D remains unclear. Germline lookup yields CDR1 SEHNR and CDR2 FQNEAQ (reference sequence). V shed 1 base and J shed 4 bases, with 10 bases lying between them. The CDR3 loop spans 14 amino acids. The CDR3 sequence: CASSLGGSGTEAFF. The CDR3 DNA sequence: TGTGCCAGCAGCTTAGGAGGGAGCGGCACTGAAGCTTTCTTT.

The chain combines TRBV9 with TRBJ2-7; D may be TRBD2 (6 bases). This CDR3 contains 14 residues. Per the germline V gene, CDR1 is SGDLS and CDR2 is YYNGEE. Trimming shortened V by 0 bases and J by 2 bases, and 9 bases separated the two germline ends. The CDR3 loop is CASSVGVAAYEQYF. DNA for the CDR3: TGTGCCAGCAGCGTAGGTGTAGCGGCCTACGAGCAGTACTTC.

The chain links TRBV18 to TRBJ1-1, with D possibly being TRBD1 (5 bases). The CDR3 runs 13 residues. Germline CDR1 reads KGHSH; CDR2 reads LQKENI. The V end lost 6 bases, the J end lost 2 bases, and 10 bases lay between the germline ends. The CDR3 sequence is CASSEQANTEAFF. In DNA, the CDR3 is TGTGCCAGCTCCGAACAGGCAAACACTGAAGCTTTCTTT.

This chain joins TRBV29-1 and TRBJ2-2, with 13 bases identical to TRBD2. This CDR3 is 16 amino acids long. Germline V gene lookup returns CDR1 SQVTM and CDR2 ANQGSEA. Germline trimming cut 7 bases from V and 2 bases from J; bases unmatched to any gene: 7. The CDR3 DNA follows: TGCAGCGCCCGACTAGCGGGAGGCCTCAACACCGGGGAGCTGTTTTTT. As protein: CSARLAGGLNTGELFF.

V is TRBV27 and J is TRBJ1-5, with 10 bases aligning to TRBD1. Looked up from germline, CDR1 is MNHEY and CDR2 is SMNVEV (reference sequence). V lost 6 bases to trimming and J lost 4 bases; unmatched junction nucleotides: 9. The CDR3 loop spans 16 amino acids. The CDR3: CASRPGTGVGNQPQHF. CDR3 DNA sequence: TGTGCCAGCAGGCCCGGGACAGGGGTTGGTAATCAGCCCCAGCATTTT.

The rearrangement uses TRBV7-8 and TRBJ2-7; a possible D gene is TRBD1 (6 bases). Trimming took off 0 bases at V and 4 bases at J, with 7 bases between the two ends. This CDR3 is built from 13 residues. The germline gives CDR1 SGHVS, CDR2 FQNEAQ. In DNA, the CDR3 is TGTGCCAGCAGCTTAGCTACAGGGTACGAGCAGTACTTC. This gives the protein CASSLATGYEQYF.

The chain carries TRBV10-1 and TRBJ2-1, with D tentatively TRBD1 (6 bases). Trimming took 6 bases from V and 3 from J, leaving 21 bases between them. This CDR3 comprises 17 residues. Germline V gives CDR1 WNHNN, CDR2 SYGVQD (reference sequence). The CDR3 is CASRTNRVGEFYNEQFF. DNA of the CDR3: TGCGCCAGCAGGACCAACAGGGTCGGGGAGTTCTACAATGAGCAGTTCTTC.

V gene TRBV6-5 combines with J gene TRBJ2-5, with 7 bases that match TRBD1. This CDR3 spans 14 amino acids. V lost 6 bases to trimming and J lost 3 bases; unmatched junction nucleotides: 7. CDR1 is MNHEY and CDR2 is SVGAGI in the germline V gene. CDR3 coding DNA: TGTGCCAGCAGAACAGGGGTGGAAGAAGAGACCCAGTACTTC. Translation: CASRTGVEEETQYF.

V is TRBV27 and J is TRBJ2-7; D gene uncertain. V dropped 5 bases and J dropped 4 bases, with 15 bases sitting between them. CDR1 and CDR2 from the germline V gene are MNHEY and SMNVEV (reference sequence). The CDR3 loop spans 14 amino acids. CDR3 loop: CASSTESATYEQYF. For the CDR3, the DNA is TGTGCCAGCAGTACTGAATCAGCGACGTACGAGCAGTACTTC.

The chain couples TRBV6-1 to TRBJ2-5; D not certain. CDR1 and CDR2 from the germline V gene are MNHNS and SASEGT. V lost 10 bases to trimming and J lost 9 bases, with 21 bases between them. There are 13 residues in the CDR3. The CDR3 loop is CATLAPTWMAQYF. Here the CDR3 DNA reads TGTGCCACCCTTGCACCTACCTGGATGGCCCAGTACTTC.

The rearrangement joins TRBV11-3 to TRBJ2-3; 10 nucleotides match TRBD2. CDR1 and CDR2 (germline): SGHNT, YENEEA. V trimming: 2 bases; J trimming: 7 bases; junction bases outside the gene matches: 9. The CDR3 spans 16 residues. The CDR3: CASSLLASGSLNTQYF. In DNA form, the CDR3 reads TGTGCCAGCAGCTTATTGGCTAGCGGGAGCCTGAATACGCAGTATTTT. The variable domain in full, with the rest retrieved from reference TRBV11-3 and TRBJ2-3, is EAGVVQSPRYKIIEKKQPVAFWCNPISGHNTLYWYLQNLGQGPELLIRYENEEAVDDSQLPKDRFSAERLKGVDSTLKIQPAELGDSAVYLCASSLLASGSLNTQYFGPGTRLTVL.

With regard to this clone: The sample holds other DNA sequences that translate to the same CDR3. The chain has TRBV4-1 and TRBJ2-2; no clear D. Trimming took off 1 base at V and 6 bases at J, with 6 bases between the two ends. The CDR3 is 13 residues long. Looked up from germline, CDR1 is MGHRA and CDR2 is YSYEKL. CDR3 residues: CASSQVGSGELFF. The CDR3 DNA sequence: TGCGCCAGCAGCCAAGTGGGCTCCGGGGAGCTGTTTTTT.

In this sample, this clone turned up once. The chain employs TRBV29-1 and TRBJ2-1, with 11 bases that match TRBD2. CDR1 and CDR2 from the germline V gene are SQVTM and ANQGSEA. The CDR3 has 14 amino acids. Trimming cost V 3 bases and J 9 bases; bases outside gene matches: 7. CDR3 bases: TGCAGCGTTGATGCGCTAGCGGGAGGAGGTGAGCAGTTCTTC. As protein: CSVDALAGGGEQFF.

J is TRBJ2-2 and V is TRBV6-5; D may be TRBD1 or TRBD2 (5 bases each). This CDR3 has 11 amino acids. Germline CDR1 reads MNHEY; CDR2 reads SVGAGI. V lost 8 bases to trimming and J lost 4 bases, with 5 bases between them. The CDR3 DNA is TGTGCCAGCGGGGGCACCGGGGAGCTGTTTTTT. Translating gives CASGGTGELFF.

The chain couples TRBV7-2 to TRBJ2-1; 13 bases agree with TRBD2. There are 14 residues in the CDR3. Unmatched junction bases numbered 5, after V lost 6 bases and J lost 9 bases. Germline V gene data show CDR1 as SGHTA and CDR2 as FQGNSA. CDR3 sequence reads: CASRGLAGVLEQFF. In nucleotides, the CDR3 is TGTGCCAGCAGAGGACTAGCGGGAGTCCTTGAGCAGTTCTTC. The full variable domain, its missing parts supplied by reference TRBV7-2 and TRBJ2-1, is GAGVSQSPSNKVTEKGKDVELRCDPISGHTALYWYRQSLGQGLEFLIYFQGNSAPDKSGLPSDRFSAERTGGSVSTLTIQRTQQEDSAVYLCASRGLAGVLEQFFGPGTRLTVL.

Concerning this clone itself: Different DNA sequences within this sample yield the same CDR3. The rearrangement joins TRBV29-1 to TRBJ2-1, with TRBD2 matching over 7 bases. CDR1 is SQVTM and CDR2 is ANQGSEA in the germline V gene. The CDR3 consists of 11 residues. V lost 6 bases, J lost 7 bases, and 3 bases stayed unmatched. The CDR3 region has the DNA TGCAGCGTCCTACTAGCGAATGAGCAGTTCTTC. Translated, it gives CSVLLANEQFF.

CDR3 in amino acids: CASSSARQIYEQYF. DNA of the CDR3: TGTGCCAGCAGCTCGGCGCGGCAAATCTACGAGCAGTACTTC. The rearrangement joins TRBV7-9 to TRBJ2-7; D unclear. Germline CDR1 reads SEHNR; CDR2 reads FQNEAQ (reference sequence). The V and J ends lost 4 bases and 3 bases respectively, with 13 bases between them. The length of the CDR3 is 14 residues.

The genes are TRBV9 and TRBJ2-5, with D perhaps matching TRBD1 (5 bases). Trimming shortened V by 4 bases and J by 9 bases, and 22 bases separated the two germline ends. Per germline, CDR1 SGDLS and CDR2 YYNGEE. The CDR3 contains 15 residues. The CDR3, as DNA: TGTGCCAGCAGCCCACAGAAGTCCCCCATAGGGGCCCAGTACTTC. Translation: CASSPQKSPIGAQYF.

This clone appeared once. The chain combines TRBV28 with TRBJ2-2; D gene ambiguous. V was clipped by 2 bases and J by 6 bases, with 13 bases between them. The CDR3 sequence is 15 residues long. CDR1 is MDHEN, CDR2 SYDVKM, per germline. The CDR3: CASSLGGKFAGELFF. The DNA for the CDR3 is TGTGCCAGCAGTTTAGGTGGGAAGTTCGCCGGGGAGCTGTTTTTT.

The rearrangement uses TRBV12-1 and TRBJ2-5; the table's D call of TRBD2 was not tested on the DNA. TRBV12-1 counts as a pseudogene. This CDR3 contains 17 residues. CDR3 sequence: CASSFCPRLAGGETQYF. In nucleotides, the CDR3 is TGTGCCAGCAGCTTTTGCCCGAGGCTAGCGGGAGGAGAGACCCAGTACTTC.

The chain combines TRBV5-6 with TRBJ2-1, with unresolved D. Trimming left V 4 bases short and J 0 bases short, with 17 bases between. The CDR3 contains 17 residues. Per germline, CDR1 SGHDT and CDR2 YYEEEE. CDR3 sequence reads: CASSPVPISSSYNEQFF. CDR3 DNA sequence: TGTGCCAGCAGCCCGGTCCCTATTTCCAGCTCCTACAATGAGCAGTTCTTC.

A note on this clone: Mismatch with germline at one junction end may stem from a read error. The genes are TRBV7-9 and TRBJ1-1; D call uncertain. The CDR3 totals 12 residues. CDR1 is SEHNR and CDR2 is FQNEAQ in the germline V gene (reference sequence). The CDR3 here is CASSYGNSEAFF. CDR3 DNA sequence: TGTGCCAGCAGCTACGGGAACTCTGAAGCTTTCTTT.

This rearrangement joins TRBV2 to TRBJ2-7, with D possibly TRBD2 on 7 matching bases. Germline CDR1 and CDR2: SNHLY and FYNNEI. Trimming pared 9 bases from V and 0 bases from J, leaving 15 bases between. The length of the CDR3 is 14 residues. The CDR3 here is CARGGEQSSYEQYF. The CDR3 region has the DNA TGTGCCAGAGGGGGGGAGCAAAGCTCCTACGAGCAGTACTTC.

V is TRBV9 and J is TRBJ1-4, with D uncertain. The CDR3 totals 13 residues. V lost 0 bases to trimming and J lost 8 bases, with 8 bases between them. The germline gives CDR1 SGDLS, CDR2 YYNGEE. In nucleotides, the CDR3 is TGTGCCAGCAGCGTAGCCGGAGGGGAAAAACTGTTTTTT. Translated, it gives CASSVAGGEKLFF.

The chain has TRBV29-1 and TRBJ2-5, with 8 positions matching TRBD2. V shed 5 bases, J shed 5 bases, and the junction held 4 bases outside the gene matches. The CDR3 contains 12 residues. Germline loops: CDR1 SQVTM, CDR2 ANQGSEA. CDR3 residues: CSVLGLVETQYF. Written as DNA, the CDR3 is TGCAGCGTTCTGGGACTAGTTGAGACCCAGTACTTC.

Only one count was recorded for this clone. This chain links TRBV12-5 with TRBJ1-4; tentatively, D is TRBD1 (6 bases). This CDR3 has 14 residues. The germline V and J ends were trimmed by 2 bases and 7 bases, with 11 bases remaining between them. CDR1 and CDR2 from the germline V gene are LGHNT and FRNRAP. CDR3 in amino acids: CASGLSQGCEKLFF. The CDR3 DNA reads TGTGCTAGTGGTTTGTCACAGGGATGTGAAAAACTGTTTTTT.

The chain combines TRBV4-2 with TRBJ1-2, with D uncertain. Trimming left V 5 bases short and J 8 bases short, with 21 bases between. Germline CDR1 reads LGHNA; CDR2 reads YNFKEQ. The length of the CDR3 is 15 residues. The CDR3 DNA reads TGTGCCAGCAGCACCTCGACATCTTCCATTGGGGGCTACACCTTC. This sequence encodes CASSTSTSSIGGYTF.

The chain is built from TRBV5-5 and TRBJ2-1; D might be TRBD1 or TRBD2, each matching 6 bases. The CDR3 runs 14 residues. The V end was cut by 5 bases, the J end by 0 bases, with 9 bases between. Germline CDR1 is SGHKS and CDR2 is YYEKEE (reference sequence). CDR3 bases: TGTGCCAGCAGGGAGGGGGACTCCTACAATGAGCAGTTCTTC. Translated: CASREGDSYNEQFF.